These 28 T cell receptor beta chains came from one sample sequenced in a study of cytomegalovirus exposure and HLA in healthy donors listed by TCRdb under 2017. The method was the immunoSEQ multiplex PCR assay. For the multiplex PCR, a mixture combining 60 forward primers for TCR Vbeta segments and 13 reverse primers for TCR Jbeta segments was used. Drawn from immuneACCESS, this table holds only the in-frame rearrangements with V and J called that TCRdb kept. Clones are partly lost; checked studies trace under half to an unresolved V gene and leave the rest unexplained. The sample data list roughly 130,000 clones, and about 80% of these were observed just once. The ten largest account for roughly 1.3% of the sample. Source material: PBMCs. Source of these receptors: a male donor in good health and CMV-seropositive.

This chain uses TRBV18 with TRBJ2-2, with D possibly being TRBD2 (6 bases). The CDR3 covers 14 residues. Germline CDR1 KGHSH, CDR2 LQKENI. V was cut by 0 bases and J by 4 bases, with 6 bases left in between. The CDR3 DNA reads as TGTGCCAGCTCACCACCGGGGGGCACCGGGGAGCTGTTTTTT. Its protein product is CASSPPGGTGELFF.

The chain recombines TRBV18 with TRBJ1-2; D may be TRBD1 (6 bases). The CDR3 loop spans 13 amino acids. Trimming took off 3 bases at V and 8 bases at J, with 13 bases between the two ends. The V gene's germline CDR1 is KGHSH and CDR2 LQKENI. The CDR3 loop reads CASSPAGAGGYTF. CDR3 DNA sequence: TGTGCCAGCTCACCTGCAGGGGCGGGCGGCTACACCTTC.

This chain uses TRBV6-6 with TRBJ1-2, with 8 bases lining up with TRBD1. Trimming at V came to 5 bases and at J to 0 bases, leaving 8 bases not matched to a gene. Germline V CDR1 and CDR2: MNHNY, SVGAGI (reference sequence). CDR3 length: 16 amino acids. CDR3 region: CASSRGQVGANYGYTF. DNA for the CDR3: TGTGCCAGCAGTCGGGGACAGGTGGGAGCTAACTATGGCTACACCTTC.

V and J are TRBV4-2 and TRBJ2-5; the match to TRBD1 covers 8 bases. Germline lookup yields CDR1 LGHNA and CDR2 YNFKEQ. The CDR3 sequence is 13 residues long. The V segment lost 3 bases and the J segment 5 bases; nucleotides outside the gene matches: 2. CDR3 loop: CASSQDRDETQYF. The DNA of the CDR3 is TGTGCCAGCAGCCAGGACAGGGATGAGACCCAGTACTTC.

The gene calls are TRBV18 and TRBJ1-1; maybe TRBD1 (6 bases). The V gene lost 5 bases and the J gene lost 1 base, with 23 bases spanning the gap. CDR3 size: 18 residues. Germline V CDR1 and CDR2: KGHSH, LQKENI. The CDR3 spells CASSSRGRGARWNTEAFF. CDR3 DNA: TGTGCCAGCTCATCGCGCGGCCGGGGGGCTAGGTGGAACACTGAAGCTTTCTTT.

The chain uses TRBV29-1 and TRBJ2-4; 15 bases are shared with TRBD2. In germline, CDR1 is SQVTM, CDR2 ANQGSEA. With 0 bases clipped from V and 2 bases from J, the junction kept 11 bases outside the gene matches. CDR3 size: 20 residues. The CDR3 DNA is TGCAGCGTTGAAGATTGGGGGACTAGCGGGGGGCCGGGAACCAAAAACATTCAGTACTTC. Its protein is CSVEDWGTSGGPGTKNIQYF. Variable domain in full (rest from reference TRBV29-1 and TRBJ2-4): SAVISQKPSRDICQRGTSLTIQCQVDSQVTMMFWYRQQPGQSLTLIATANQGSEATYESGFVIDKFPISRPNLTFSTLTVSNMSPEDSSIYLCSVEDWGTSGGPGTKNIQYFGAGTRLSVL.

The V gene is TRBV7-2, the J gene TRBJ1-3; a weak D match, TRBD1 (5 bases). The germline V gene has CDR1 SGHTA and CDR2 FQGNSA. Trimming left V 1 base short and J 3 bases short, with 13 bases between. The CDR3 sequence is 16 residues long. The CDR3 loop is CASSLDVGGYGNTIYF. DNA for the CDR3: TGTGCCAGCAGCTTAGACGTGGGGGGATATGGAAACACCATATATTTT.

The rearrangement joins TRBV15 to TRBJ1-1; TRBD1 is a possible D gene (6 bases). Germline V gene sequence: CDR1 LNHNV, CDR2 YYDKDF (reference sequence). CDR3 length equals 14 residues. Trimming cost V 5 bases and J 3 bases, with 13 bases left between them. The CDR3 here is CATSDINRDTEAFF. Written as DNA, the CDR3 is TGTGCCACCAGCGATATTAACAGGGACACTGAAGCTTTCTTT.

V and J are TRBV19 and TRBJ2-7, with 7 positions matching TRBD2. The J segment lost 1 base and the V segment lost 3 bases, leaving 3 bases of the junction unmatched. From germline, CDR1 is LNHDA and CDR2 SQIVND (reference sequence). The CDR3 runs to 14 residues. CDR3 region: CASSIGEGSYEQYF. DNA of the CDR3: TGTGCCAGTAGTATTGGGGAGGGATCCTACGAGCAGTACTTC.

Turning to this clone: At one end, the junction sequence differs from germline, possibly due to a read error. The CDR3 loop reads CASSINQPGLVLVF. The CDR3 coding sequence is TGTGCCAGTAGTATAAACCAACCGGGACTAGTGCTAGTCTTC. The genes are TRBV19 and TRBJ2-1, with 8 bases identical to TRBD2. The CDR3 runs 14 residues. Germline V gene lookup returns CDR1 LNHDA and CDR2 SQIVND (reference sequence).

The chain combines TRBV4-1 with TRBJ2-7; TRBD2 matches at 8 bases. CDR1 and CDR2 from the germline V gene are MGHRA and YSYEKL. This CDR3 region has 17 residues. The V segment lost 3 bases and the J segment 1 base; nucleotides outside the gene matches: 11. The CDR3 sequence is CASSHTQSGRASYEQYF. The CDR3 coding sequence is TGCGCCAGCAGCCATACCCAGAGCGGGAGAGCGTCCTACGAGCAGTACTTC.

The J gene is TRBJ1-3, the V gene TRBV11-2; D gene uncertain. Deletions cut 3 bases from V and 0 bases from J, with 15 bases between. This CDR3 is built from 17 residues. In germline, CDR1 is SGHAT, CDR2 FQNNGV. In DNA, the CDR3 is TGTGCCAGCAGCTTGTCGTGGAGAGACTACTCTGGAAACACCATATATTTT. This gives the protein CASSLSWRDYSGNTIYF. The entire variable domain, with the rest obtained from reference TRBV11-2 and TRBJ1-3, is as follows: EAGVAQSPRYKIIEKRQSVAFWCNPISGHATLYWYQQILGQGPKLLIQFQNNGVVDDSQLPKDRFSAERLKGVDSTLKIQPAKLEDSAVYLCASSLSWRDYSGNTIYFGEGSWLTVV.

This clone was detected once. The chain is built from TRBV6-5 and TRBJ2-6, with TRBD1 identical over 8 bases. Germline assignment: CDR1 MNHEY and CDR2 SVGAGI. The CDR3 covers 12 residues. The V and J ends lost 4 bases and 18 bases, in that order; junction bases with no gene match: 8. The CDR3 DNA reads as TGTGCCAGCAGTTCGGACAGGGAGGCACCGACTTTC. Its translation is CASSSDREAPTF.

This chain uses TRBV2 with TRBJ2-1, with D maybe TRBD1 (5 bases). Germline V gives CDR1 SNHLY, CDR2 FYNNEI. V shed 7 bases and J shed 5 bases, with 12 bases lying between them. The CDR3 is 13 residues long. The CDR3 DNA sequence: TGTGCCAGCATGGGGCTGGCGGACAATGAGCAGTTCTTC. Translated, it gives CASMGLADNEQFF. Full variable domain (remainder filled in from reference TRBV2 and TRBJ2-1): EPEVTQTPSHQVTQMGQEVILRCVPISNHLYFYWYRQILGQKVEFLVSFYNNEISEKSEIFDDQFSVERPDGSNFTLKIRSTKLEDSAMYFCASMGLADNEQFFGPGTRLTVL.

The V and J genes are TRBV5-1 and TRBJ2-5; 10 nucleotides line up with TRBD2. CDR1 is SGHRS, CDR2 YFSETQ, per germline. The junction had 5 bases not matched to a gene; V was cut back by 4 bases and J by 2 bases. CDR3 length: 15 amino acids. The CDR3 spells CASSRWTSGQETQYF. The CDR3 DNA reads TGCGCCAGCAGCCGATGGACTAGCGGTCAAGAGACCCAGTACTTC.

A few counts support this clone. The chain links TRBV7-2 to TRBJ2-7; 8 bases fit TRBD1. The CDR3 covers 15 residues. Germline loops: CDR1 SGHTA, CDR2 FQGNSA. After removal of 2 bases from V and 5 bases from J, the junction contained 8 bases not matched to a gene. CDR3 nucleotides: TGTGCCAGCAGCTTACAACAGGGGGTCAGGAACGAGCAGTACTTC. This codes for CASSLQQGVRNEQYF.

The rearrangement joins TRBV7-9 to TRBJ2-7; TRBD1 is a possible D gene (5 bases). Germline V lookup: CDR1 SEHNR, CDR2 FQNEAQ (reference sequence). V was trimmed by 4 bases and J by 5 bases, leaving 12 bases between them. This CDR3 has 13 amino acids. Here the CDR3 reads CASSSPGFHEQYF. The CDR3 coding sequence is TGTGCCAGCAGCTCCCCAGGGTTTCACGAGCAGTACTTC.

J is TRBJ1-1 and V is TRBV19, with a tentative D call TRBD1 (5 bases). The germline V gene has CDR1 LNHDA and CDR2 SQIVND (reference sequence). The CDR3 runs 13 residues. The ends were cut back, 2 bases at V and 5 bases at J, with 9 bases in the middle. CDR3 in amino acids: CASSISGRTEAFF. Written as DNA, the CDR3 is TGTGCCAGTAGTATATCAGGGAGGACTGAAGCTTTCTTT.

The V call is TRBV5-6, the J call TRBJ1-2; 7 bases are shared with TRBD1. Germline assignment: CDR1 SGHDT and CDR2 YYEEEE. V gave up 2 bases and J gave up 5 bases; unmatched junction bases: 9. The CDR3 runs 15 residues. The CDR3 nucleotides are TGTGCCAGCAGCTTAGTAGGGAGACAGGGTTATGGCTACACCTTC. Protein: CASSLVGRQGYGYTF. Filled out from reference TRBV5-6 and TRBJ1-2, the complete variable domain reads DAGVTQSPTHLIKTRGQQVTLRCSPKSGHDTVSWYQQALGQGPQFIFQYYEEEERQRGNFPDRFSGHQFPNYSSELNVNALLLGDSALYLCASSLVGRQGYGYTFGSGTRLTVV.

The chain carries TRBV19 and TRBJ2-5; weak D call: TRBD2 (5 bases). The CDR3 runs 13 residues. Germline V gene sequence: CDR1 LNHDA, CDR2 SQIVND (reference sequence). Trimming removed 3 bases at V and 11 bases at J, with 16 bases between. In nucleotides, the CDR3 is TGTGCCAGTAGTATCGTTACCGATGGGGAGCAGTACTTC. Residues: CASSIVTDGEQYF.

This clone appeared a few times. The CDR3 region is CASSPSGGGTDTQYF. The DNA for the CDR3 is TGTGCCAGCAGTCCCAGCGGGGGGGGCACAGATACGCAGTATTTT. The V call is TRBV6-4, the J call TRBJ2-3; 10 nucleotides agree with TRBD2. Germline-derived CDR1 and CDR2 are MRHNA and SNTAGT. Trimming cost V 5 bases and J 1 base; bases outside gene matches: 3. The CDR3 sequence is 15 residues long.

The chain combines TRBV27 with TRBJ1-1; TRBD1 is a possible D gene (6 bases). V lost 4 bases to trimming and J lost 3 bases, with 21 bases between them. CDR1 and CDR2 from the germline V gene are MNHEY and SMNVEV (reference sequence). CDR3 length: 17 residues. This CDR3 is CASSSLRTAIPDTEAFF. The CDR3 DNA follows: TGTGCCAGCAGTTCCCTAAGGACAGCCATCCCGGACACTGAAGCTTTCTTT.

This clone occurred once. CDR3 in DNA: TGTGCCAGCAGGAGGTTGGGTTCCGAGCAGTACTTC. Translation: CASRRLGSEQYF. This sequence joins TRBV6-1 and TRBJ2-7; D is ambiguous. The V end was cut by 6 bases, the J end by 6 bases, with 12 bases between. CDR3 length: 12 amino acids. Per germline, CDR1 MNHNS and CDR2 SASEGT.

This clone was seen just once. The chain uses TRBV4-2 and TRBJ2-7, with D uncertain. V lost 1 base to trimming and J lost 3 bases, with 13 bases between them. CDR1 and CDR2 (germline): LGHNA, YNFKEQ. This CDR3 is built from 15 residues. The CDR3 loop is CASSQASDALYEQYF. The CDR3 DNA follows: TGTGCCAGCAGCCAAGCGAGCGACGCGCTCTACGAGCAGTACTTC.

This clone was counted between two and nine times. The gene calls are TRBV11-2 and TRBJ2-7; the match to TRBD2 covers 9 bases. Germline V gene data show CDR1 as SGHAT and CDR2 as FQNNGV. The J segment lost 0 bases and the V segment lost 2 bases, leaving 5 bases of the junction unmatched. This CDR3 has 16 residues. The chain's CDR3 is CASSLSRRGGSYEQYF. DNA of the CDR3: TGTGCCAGCAGCTTATCTAGGCGGGGGGGCTCCTACGAGCAGTACTTC.

The V call is TRBV4-1, the J call TRBJ2-5; D is possibly TRBD1 (5 bases). The CDR3 spans 16 residues. With 3 bases removed from V and 1 base from J, the gap between germline ends came to 15 bases. In germline, CDR1 is MGHRA, CDR2 YSYEKL. CDR3 bases: TGCGCCAGCAGCCAGAAAATCGACAGCAGCCAAGAGACCCAGTACTTC. Translation: CASSQKIDSSQETQYF.

This clone was seen only a few times. The gene calls are TRBV19 and TRBJ1-1, with 8 bases matching TRBD1. This CDR3 spans 14 amino acids. The V gene's germline CDR1 is LNHDA and CDR2 SQIVND (reference sequence). The V gene end was trimmed by 2 bases and the J gene end by 5 bases; junction bases not matched to a gene: 4. CDR3 nucleotide sequence: TGTGCCAGTAGTATACAGGGGGCGGTGACTGAAGCTTTCTTT. Translated, it gives CASSIQGAVTEAFF. The entire variable domain, with the rest obtained from reference TRBV19 and TRBJ1-1, is as follows: DGGITQSPKYLFRKEGQNVTLSCEQNLNHDAMYWYRQDPGQGLRLIYYSQIVNDFQKGDIAEGYSVSREKKESFPLTVTSAQKNPTAFYLCASSIQGAVTEAFFGQGTRLTVV.

This chain uses TRBV9 with TRBJ1-1; 7 bases map to TRBD1. The V and J ends lost 2 bases and 1 base, in that order; junction bases with no gene match: 2. The germline CDR1 and CDR2 sequences are SGDLS and YYNGEE. The CDR3 is 14 amino acids. CDR3 sequence (DNA): TGTGCCAGCAGCGTGGGACAGACGAACACTGAAGCTTTCTTT. This encodes CASSVGQTNTEAFF.